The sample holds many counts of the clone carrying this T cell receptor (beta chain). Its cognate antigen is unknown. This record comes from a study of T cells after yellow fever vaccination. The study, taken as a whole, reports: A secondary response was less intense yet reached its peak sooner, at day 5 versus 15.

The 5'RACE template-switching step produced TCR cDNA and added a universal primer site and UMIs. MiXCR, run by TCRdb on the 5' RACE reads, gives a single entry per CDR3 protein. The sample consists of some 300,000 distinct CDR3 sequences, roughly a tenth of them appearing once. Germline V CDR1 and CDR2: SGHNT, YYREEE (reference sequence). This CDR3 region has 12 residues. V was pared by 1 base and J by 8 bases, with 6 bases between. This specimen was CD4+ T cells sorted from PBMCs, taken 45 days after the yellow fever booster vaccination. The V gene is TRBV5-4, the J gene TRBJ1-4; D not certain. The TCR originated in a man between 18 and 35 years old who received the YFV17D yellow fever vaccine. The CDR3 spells CASSLRNEKLFF. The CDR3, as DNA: TGTGCCAGCAGCTTGCGTAACGAAAAACTGTTTTTT. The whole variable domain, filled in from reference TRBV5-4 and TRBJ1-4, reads ETGVTQSPTHLIKTRGQQVTLRCSSQSGHNTVSWYQQALGQGPQFIFQYYREEENGRGNFPPRFSGLQFPNYSSELNVNALELDDSALYLCASSLRNEKLFFGSGTQLSVL.